The 30 T cell receptor beta chains below were found in one sample sequenced in a study of blood T cell repertoires in COVID-19. Sequencing used immunoSEQ multiplex PCR; TCRdb keeps in-frame clones, though not all of them. The sample lists fewer than 80,000 clones, just under 80% occurring once. Sample: peripheral blood. These receptors all stem from a human donor in a cohort sampled during active COVID-19.

J is TRBJ2-5 and V is TRBV3-1 (or the pseudogene TRBV3-2); TRBD2 agrees at 12 bases. The V gene end was trimmed by 3 bases and the J gene end by 9 bases; junction bases not matched to a gene: 2. Per germline, CDR1 LGHDT and CDR2 YNNKEL (reference sequence). The CDR3 sequence is 13 residues long. The CDR3 protein is CASSQASGRAQYF. The CDR3 bases are TGTGCCAGCAGCCAGGCTAGCGGGAGGGCCCAGTACTTC.

This rearrangement joins TRBV30 to TRBJ1-6; 8 bases match TRBD1. The CDR3 sequence is 13 residues long. The germline CDR1 and CDR2 sequences are GTSNPN and SVGIG (reference sequence). V shed 4 bases, J shed 7 bases, and the junction held 3 bases outside the gene matches. The CDR3 nucleotides read TGTGCCTGGAACCCAGGGGGCAATTCACCCCTCCACTTT. This codes for CAWNPGGNSPLHF.

The chain employs TRBV5-4 and TRBJ2-3; 7 bases match TRBD2. V shed 3 bases, J shed 4 bases, and the junction held 8 bases outside the gene matches. This CDR3 is built from 15 residues. Germline V gene sequence: CDR1 SGHNT, CDR2 YYREEE (reference sequence). CDR3 residues: CASSSGLVQPDTQYF. The CDR3, as DNA: TGTGCCAGCAGCTCCGGACTAGTCCAACCAGATACGCAGTATTTT.

The CDR3 spells CASSLDRAGFSGANVLTF. The CDR3 DNA sequence: TGTGCCAGCAGCTTAGACAGGGCTGGATTCTCTGGGGCCAACGTCCTGACTTTC. The rearrangement links TRBV7-2 to TRBJ2-6; a possible D gene is TRBD1 (6 bases). CDR1 and CDR2 (germline): SGHTA, FQGNSA. The CDR3 length is 18 residues. V was cut by 1 base and J by 0 bases, with 13 bases left in between.

The chain uses TRBV28 and TRBJ2-7; 11 bases map to TRBD1. This CDR3 is 14 amino acids long. CDR1 MDHEN and CDR2 SYDVKM come from the germline V gene. Trimming took 2 bases from V and 6 from J; bases not matched to a gene: 3. The CDR3 here is CASSLQGQGGEQYF. The CDR3 nucleotides read TGTGCCAGCAGTTTACAGGGACAGGGGGGCGAGCAGTACTTC.

This chain uses TRBV14 with TRBJ2-7, with 8 positions matching TRBD1. This CDR3 is 13 amino acids long. Trimming removed 6 bases from V and 5 bases from J; junction bases left unmatched: 6. Germline assignment: CDR1 SGHDN and CDR2 FVKESK. The CDR3 sequence is CASSRTGMDEQYF. Here the CDR3 DNA reads TGTGCCAGCAGTCGGACAGGGATGGACGAGCAGTACTTC. Based on the CDR3 plus reference TRBV14 and TRBJ2-7, the full variable domain is EAGVTQFPSHSVIEKGQTVTLRCDPISGHDNLYWYRRVMGKEIKFLLHFVKESKQDESGMPNNRFLAERTGGTYSTLKVQPAELEDSGVYFCASSRTGMDEQYFGPGTRLTVT.

The CDR3 DNA sequence: TGTGCCAGCAGCCCCGCGGACAGGGATTCCTACGAGCAGTACTTC. Translating gives CASSPADRDSYEQYF. The chain joins TRBV5-4 to TRBJ2-7; 8 bases fit TRBD1. Trimming at V came to 4 bases and at J to 1 base, leaving 7 bases not matched to a gene. The CDR3 runs to 15 residues. Looked up from germline, CDR1 is SGHNT and CDR2 is YYREEE (reference sequence).

In its sample, this clone was seen once. In DNA form, the CDR3 reads TGTGCCAGCAGTCGAACGGAGCAGAGATCCTACGAGCAGTACTTC. Its translation: CASSRTEQRSYEQYF. The V call is TRBV28, the J call TRBJ2-7; D not certain. The V and J ends lost 5 bases and 1 base respectively, with 15 bases between them. This CDR3 has 15 residues. Germline V gene data show CDR1 as MDHEN and CDR2 as SYDVKM.

The chain employs TRBV28 and TRBJ2-7, with D perhaps TRBD1 (6 bases). CDR3 length: 13 amino acids. V was trimmed by 5 bases and J by 6 bases, leaving 14 bases between them. Germline CDR1 reads MDHEN; CDR2 reads SYDVKM. The CDR3 sequence: CASSKDSTLEQYF. The CDR3 DNA reads TGTGCCAGCAGTAAGGACAGTACCCTCGAGCAGTACTTC.

This clone was seen only once. The chain joins TRBV4-1 to TRBJ2-7; D is unresolved. Trimming stripped 0 bases from V and 7 bases from J, with 16 bases between. Germline-derived CDR1 and CDR2 are MGHRA and YSYEKL. This CDR3 contains 15 residues. The CDR3 spells CASSQDPDGTREQYF. The CDR3 DNA reads TGCGCCAGCAGCCAAGACCCAGACGGAACGAGGGAGCAGTACTTC.

This clone was seen just once. V usage is TRBV5-4 and J usage is TRBJ2-7, with D perhaps matching TRBD1 (5 bases). The CDR3 length is 14 residues. Germline lookup yields CDR1 SGHNT and CDR2 YYREEE (reference sequence). The V end lost 0 bases, the J end lost 9 bases, and 16 bases lay between the germline ends. The CDR3 DNA reads as TGTGCCAGCAGCTTGGATCCCCAGGGTAGAAGGCAGTACTTC. This codes for CASSLDPQGRRQYF. Using reference TRBV5-4 and TRBJ2-7 for the parts outside the CDR3, the full variable domain is ETGVTQSPTHLIKTRGQQVTLRCSSQSGHNTVSWYQQALGQGPQFIFQYYREEENGRGNFPPRFSGLQFPNYSSELNVNALELDDSALYLCASSLDPQGRRQYFGPGTRLTVT.

J is TRBJ1-5 and V is TRBV19; D uncertain. The CDR3 length is 12 residues. The germline V gene has CDR1 LNHDA and CDR2 SQIVND (reference sequence). V was shortened by 7 bases and J by 2 bases, with 6 bases between the two germline ends. The DNA for the CDR3 is TGTGCCAGTACCTCAGGCAATCAGCCCCAGCATTTT. Amino acid sequence: CASTSGNQPQHF.

CDR3 coding DNA: TGTGCCAGCAGCTTAGGCTCAGGCCCAGATACGCAGTATTTT. Encoded protein: CASSLGSGPDTQYF. The J gene is TRBJ2-3, the V gene TRBV7-9; D unresolved. This CDR3 is 14 amino acids long. The germline V gene has CDR1 SEHNR and CDR2 FQNEAQ (reference sequence). With 1 base removed from V and 4 bases from J, the gap between germline ends came to 9 bases.

The chain is built from TRBV19 and TRBJ2-7; the match to TRBD1 covers 10 bases. The CDR3 length is 14 residues. The V gene end was trimmed by 3 bases and the J gene end by 2 bases; junction bases not matched to a gene: 1. Germline V gives CDR1 LNHDA, CDR2 SQIVND (reference sequence). CDR3 in amino acids: CASSIGTGAYEQYF. CDR3 in DNA: TGTGCCAGTAGTATTGGGACAGGGGCCTACGAGCAGTACTTC. Using reference TRBV19 and TRBJ2-7 for the parts outside the CDR3, the full variable domain is DGGITQSPKYLFRKEGQNVTLSCEQNLNHDAMYWYRQDPGQGLRLIYYSQIVNDFQKGDIAEGYSVSREKKESFPLTVTSAQKNPTAFYLCASSIGTGAYEQYFGPGTRLTVT.

This chain joins TRBV20-1 and TRBJ2-1; D unclear. The CDR3 has 11 residues. Trimming removed 7 bases from V and 5 bases from J, with 9 bases in between. Germline-derived CDR1 and CDR2 are DFQATT and SNEGSKA (reference sequence). This chain's CDR3 is CSDSLNNEQFF. The CDR3 nucleotides read TGCAGTGATAGCCTAAACAATGAGCAGTTCTTC.

The chain joins TRBV19 to TRBJ2-1; TRBD2 matches at 10 bases. Trimming at V came to 7 bases and at J to 8 bases, leaving 5 bases not matched to a gene. The CDR3 loop spans 13 amino acids. Germline loops: CDR1 LNHDA, CDR2 SQIVND (reference sequence). Written as DNA, the CDR3 is TGTGCCAGTACTAGCGGGAGTAAAGATGAGCAGTTCTTC. It yields the protein CASTSGSKDEQFF.

This clone occurred a few times. The chain couples TRBV7-2 to TRBJ2-6; tentatively, D is TRBD2 (5 bases). The CDR3 totals 16 residues. Germline CDR1 and CDR2: SGHTA and FQGNSA. Trimming removed 5 bases at V and 3 bases at J, with 14 bases between. The CDR3 DNA reads as TGTGCCAGCAGCCCTTGGACTGCTTATGGGGCCAACGTCCTGACTTTC. Translating gives CASSPWTAYGANVLTF. The whole variable domain, filled in from reference TRBV7-2 and TRBJ2-6, reads GAGVSQSPSNKVTEKGKDVELRCDPISGHTALYWYRQSLGQGLEFLIYFQGNSAPDKSGLPSDRFSAERTGGSVSTLTIQRTQQEDSAVYLCASSPWTAYGANVLTFGAGSRLTVL.

The V and J genes are TRBV9 and TRBJ2-1; TRBD2 matches at 10 bases. The V gene end was trimmed by 1 base and the J gene end by 4 bases; junction bases not matched to a gene: 11. This CDR3 is built from 18 residues. CDR1 and CDR2 (germline): SGDLS, YYNGEE. The CDR3 DNA reads TGTGCCAGCAGCGTACTTCCCTCAACTAGCGGGGCTTACAATGAGCAGTTCTTC. Its translation is CASSVLPSTSGAYNEQFF. The whole variable domain, remainder taken from reference TRBV9 and TRBJ2-1, is DSGVTQTPKHLITATGQRVTLRCSPRSGDLSVYWYQQSLDQGLQFLIQYYNGEERAKGNILERFSAQQFPDLHSELNLSSLELGDSALYFCASSVLPSTSGAYNEQFFGPGTRLTVL.

This chain joins TRBV28 and TRBJ1-2; a weak D match, TRBD1 (5 bases). Germline V gene data show CDR1 as MDHEN and CDR2 as SYDVKM. The V end lost 4 bases, the J end lost 1 base, and 10 bases lay between the germline ends. CDR3 size: 14 residues. The CDR3 DNA follows: TGTGCCAGCAGTTCCCAGCAGGGTAACTATGGCTACACCTTC. It encodes CASSSQQGNYGYTF.

This clone was counted only a few times. This rearrangement joins TRBV24-1 to TRBJ2-7; D ambiguous. This CDR3 has 13 residues. Trimming removed 4 bases at V and 0 bases at J, with 6 bases between. Per the germline V gene, CDR1 is KGHDR and CDR2 is SFDVKD. Written as DNA, the CDR3 is TGTGCCACCAGTGAGCACTCCTCCTACGAGCAGTACTTC. Amino acid sequence: CATSEHSSYEQYF.

The rearrangement uses TRBV28 and TRBJ2-7, with TRBD1 as a possible D gene (6 bases). The CDR3 extends over 15 amino acids. The V gene lost 2 bases and the J gene lost 6 bases, with 17 bases spanning the gap. Germline lookup yields CDR1 MDHEN and CDR2 SYDVKM. As DNA, the CDR3 is TGTGCCAGCAGTTTACGAAACAGGGTAGGGGTCGAGCAGTACTTC. Amino acids: CASSLRNRVGVEQYF.

The sample holds one count of this clone. This chain uses TRBV7-9 with TRBJ2-3; 12 nucleotides line up with TRBD2. The CDR3 runs 16 residues. Germline CDR1 SEHNR, CDR2 FQNEAQ (reference sequence). The V gene end was trimmed by 6 bases and the J gene end by 4 bases; junction bases not matched to a gene: 8. CDR3 nucleotide sequence: TGTGCCAGCAGTAAGACTAGCGGGAGTTTCGCAGATACGCAGTATTTT. This translates into CASSKTSGSFADTQYF.

The sample holds a few counts of this clone. Other DNA sequences within the sample encode an identical CDR3. This CDR3 is CASSPNSNQPQHF. The CDR3 nucleotides read TGTGCCAGCTCACCGAACAGTAATCAGCCCCAGCATTTT. J is TRBJ1-5 and V is TRBV18; D is unresolved. This CDR3 spans 13 amino acids. Trimming took off 3 bases at V and 4 bases at J, with 7 bases between the two ends. Germline lookup yields CDR1 KGHSH and CDR2 LQKENI.

This clone was observed once. The chain couples TRBV11-1 to TRBJ2-7, with 8 nucleotides matching TRBD2. The junction had 7 bases not matched to a gene; V was cut back by 5 bases and J by 1 base. Germline CDR1 is SGHAT and CDR2 is FQDESV (reference sequence). The CDR3 has 15 residues. DNA for the CDR3: TGTGCCAGCAGCCCCAGGGTAGCGGGATCCTACGAGCAGTACTTC. As protein: CASSPRVAGSYEQYF.

J is TRBJ2-5 and V is TRBV6-4; 7 bases map to TRBD1. J lost 3 bases, V lost 7 bases, and 5 bases had no gene match. Germline V lookup: CDR1 MRHNA, CDR2 SNTAGT. The CDR3 covers 13 residues. The chain's CDR3 is CASNAGTEETQYF. CDR3 nucleotides: TGTGCCAGCAATGCCGGGACAGAAGAGACCCAGTACTTC.

This clone has a handful of counts. The rearrangement uses TRBV25-1 and TRBJ1-4, with 11 nucleotides matching TRBD1. V lost 5 bases to trimming and J lost 5 bases; unmatched junction nucleotides: 4. CDR1 and CDR2 from the germline V gene are MGHDK and SYGVNS. CDR3 length: 15 amino acids. Here the CDR3 reads CASSHGTGGNEKLFF. The DNA of the CDR3 is TGTGCCAGCAGTCATGGGACAGGGGGGAATGAAAAACTGTTTTTT. Full variable domain (missing parts from reference TRBV25-1 and TRBJ1-4): EADIYQTPRYLVIGTGKKITLECSQTMGHDKMYWYQQDPGMELHLIHYSYGVNSTEKGDLSSESTVSRIRTEHFPLTLESARPSHTSQYLCASSHGTGGNEKLFFGSGTQLSVL.

V is TRBV6-2 or TRBV6-3 and J is TRBJ1-5; D gene unclear. The V end lost 6 bases, the J end lost 4 bases, and 13 bases lay between the germline ends. From germline, CDR1 is MNHEY and CDR2 SVGEGT. The CDR3 contains 14 residues. CDR3 amino acids: CASSTARFNQPQHF. The DNA of the CDR3 is TGTGCCAGCAGCACAGCCCGATTTAATCAGCCCCAGCATTTT.

The chain carries TRBV7-9 and TRBJ2-7, with no clear D. Between the trimmed V and J ends, which lost 6 bases and 2 bases, there was a span of 17 bases. The CDR3 sequence is 15 residues long. Germline loops: CDR1 SEHNR, CDR2 FQNEAQ (reference sequence). The CDR3 protein is CASSLTPQPPYEQYF. As DNA, the CDR3 is TGTGCCAGCAGTCTGACACCTCAGCCCCCCTACGAGCAGTACTTC.

A few counts support this clone. CDR3 DNA sequence: TGTGCCAGCAGCCCCGGGACAGGGTATGGCTACACCTTC. It specifies CASSPGTGYGYTF. This chain connects TRBV3-1 (or the pseudogene TRBV3-2) to TRBJ1-2; 9 bases agree with TRBD1. Looked up from germline, CDR1 is LGHDT and CDR2 is YNNKEL (reference sequence). Trimming cost V 4 bases and J 5 bases; bases outside gene matches: 2. The CDR3 consists of 13 residues.

V is TRBV7-9 and J is TRBJ2-5; 9 nucleotides line up with TRBD1. The CDR3 is made up of 19 amino acids. CDR1 and CDR2 from the germline V gene are SEHNR and FQNEAQ (reference sequence). Trimming at V came to 3 bases and at J to 0 bases, leaving 14 bases not matched to a gene. The CDR3 DNA reads as TGTGCCAGCAGCTTGGTCCGGGGACAGGGTAGCTTGTACCAAGAGACCCAGTACTTC. This sequence encodes CASSLVRGQGSLYQETQYF. The whole variable domain, remainder taken from reference TRBV7-9 and TRBJ2-5, is DTGVSQNPRHKITKRGQNVTFRCDPISEHNRLYWYRQTLGQGPEFLTYFQNEAQLEKSRLLSDRFSAERPKGSFSTLEIQRTEQGDSAMYLCASSLVRGQGSLYQETQYFGPGTRLLVL.